These T cell receptor beta chains were read from a single sample in a study of T cells in Graves' hyperthyroidism and ophthalmopathy. TCRdb itself ran the multiplex PCR reads through MiXCR, one entry per CDR3 protein. Here the sample spans 490,000 or so distinct CDR3 sequences, under 25% being singletons. Specimen: blood. These receptors came from a woman aged 65 to 85 with Graves' ophthalmopathy. CDR3s include the opening cysteine and the closing phenylalanine or tryptophan. For some rows the clone size is stated as once, few or many, or as a class when expanded; others skip it.

TRBV4-3	TRBJ1-1	few	CASSQFTGRSEAFF
TRBV6-2/TRBV6-3	TRBJ2-7	-	CASSYSTSFAGEQYF
TRBV28	TRBJ2-7	many	CASSFVAGAREQYF
TRBV11-3	TRBJ2-5	many	CASSLHRQETQYF
TRBV20-1	TRBJ1-1	few	CSARDLLSVTEAFF
TRBV3-1	TRBJ1-3	-	CASSHIQSSGNTIYF
TRBV7-2	TRBJ2-4	few	CASSLRPGQGENIQYF
TRBV30	TRBJ1-2	few	CAWTPGRGAHGYTF
TRBV2	TRBJ2-6	few	CASRSFLQGFSGANVLTF
TRBV6-1	TRBJ2-3	many	CASSYGGTSDTQYF
TRBV2	TRBJ2-1	once	CASSEAGGGGGGGYNEQFF
TRBV9	TRBJ1-1	-	CASSVEGDYHKVNTEAFF
TRBV6-1	TRBJ2-1	-	CASSRTSVEQFF
TRBV18	TRBJ1-1	-	CASPPPGTVNTEAFF
TRBV6-1	TRBJ2-2	many	CAGDRGTGELFF
TRBV3-1	TRBJ1-1	few	CASSQGGPNTEAFF
TRBV6-1	TRBJ1-6	-	CASTEWADSPLHF
TRBV11-2	TRBJ2-1	many	CASRHNRVGEQFF
TRBV5-6	TRBJ2-7	many	CASSLAGLWAGGLYEQYF
TRBV6-6	TRBJ2-1	few	CASSYVGSAYNEQFF
TRBV11-1	TRBJ2-7	-	CASSLLGTLVSYEQYF
TRBV7-2	TRBJ2-3	few	CASSSRGGGTADTQYF
TRBV6-2/TRBV6-3	TRBJ2-5	-	CASRSRPGPQETQYF
TRBV6-5	TRBJ2-2	-	CASSYGQGNTGELFF
TRBV15	TRBJ1-2	-	CATSRDLQGALYGYTF
TRBV20-1	TRBJ2-1	-	CSAQSGDSYNEQFF
TRBV28	TRBJ2-7	many	CASSLSGTSYEQYF
TRBV12-3/TRBV12-4	TRBJ2-7	-	CASSTTGGRVGQYF
TRBV12-5	TRBJ2-7	few	CASGLGTFSSYEQYF
TRBV5-1	TRBJ1-1	-	CASSPMGAEHTEAFF
TRBV29-1	TRBJ1-1	few	CSVEYRGPDTEAFF
TRBV10-3	TRBJ1-6	few	CAISESRGGNSPLHF
TRBV3-1	TRBJ1-2	-	CASSQELINYGYTF
TRBV19	TRBJ2-5	-	CASLGLAGGKETQYF
TRBV4-1	TRBJ2-3	once	CASSQGLAGVIYTQYF
TRBV7-3	TRBJ2-1	many	CASTPGGNEQFF
TRBV11-2	TRBJ2-7	few	CASSFSGSSGAQYF
TRBV7-9	TRBJ2-3	many	CARGADREADTQYF
TRBV5-1	TRBJ2-2	few	CASNPTPAGDAGELFF
TRBV27	TRBJ2-7	-	CASSLRSRGQYEQYF
TRBV9	TRBJ2-2	once	CASSVSSANTGELFF
TRBV12-3/TRBV12-4	TRBJ1-2	few	CASSFRGGVGYTF
TRBV7-2	TRBJ2-5	-	CASSLLGRQFQETQYF
TRBV6-2/TRBV6-3	TRBJ2-7	few	CASRERRVDYEQYF
TRBV11-1	TRBJ1-6	many	CASSLVGGNSPLHF